This paragraph reports one TCR beta chain. Some clones are missing from TCRdb's copy, which holds only in-frame ones; the method was immunoSEQ multiplex PCR. The table has about 450,000 clones, approximately 92% seen once. The sample belongs to a study of Ad26.COV2.S vaccination and SARS-CoV-2 variants. The CDR3 extends over 11 amino acids. Germline assignment: CDR1 DFQATT and CDR2 SNEGSKA (reference sequence). Deletions cut 5 bases from V and 5 bases from J, with 9 bases between. Treatment: around 19 received Ad26.COV2.S at low or high dose, single or two shots; roughly five received placebo; per-sample allocation not given. All samples were drawn on day 63, counting from the first vaccine or placebo injection.

This TCR derives from a person aged 18-60 years who received the Ad26.COV2.S COVID-19 vaccine or a placebo. The sample consisted of peripheral blood, taken in a trial of Ad26.COV2.S vaccine versus placebo. The chain is built from TRBV20-1 and TRBJ2-5; D is unclear. The CDR3 nucleotides are TGCAGTGCTCGAGGCTTCGAGACCCAGTACTTC. Translation gives CSARGFETQYF.